A selection of T cell receptor beta chains follows, all from one sample in a study of shared clonotypes between healthy human individuals. Assay used: immunoSEQ multiplex PCR; TCRdb lists only in-frame clones, some missing. The repertoire consists of hundreds of thousands of clones, with 90% to 95% occurring once and the leading ten covering approximately 0.12%. Input material: naive CD8+ T cells sorted from blood. The receptors were gathered from a woman in her 30s in good health. Both conserved end residues are part of each CDR3. Each record gives: V gene, D gene, J gene, clone size, CDR3 protein, CDR3 DNA. The D gene is left open where the match is weak. Where a row states a size, it is once, few, many or the class of an expanded clone; other rows omit it.

TRBV27	NA	TRBJ2-1	NA	CASSLAGTSNEQFF	TGTGCCAGCAGTTTGGCCGGGACCTCCAATGAGCAGTTCTTC
TRBV5-4	NA	TRBJ2-7	NA	CASSRGQDSYEQYF	TGTGCCAGCAGCAGAGGACAAGACTCCTACGAGCAGTACTTC
TRBV19	TRBD1	TRBJ1-2	NA	CASSITPLPTYTGGWGYTF	TGTGCCAGTAGTATCACCCCCCTCCCGACGTACACAGGGGGCTGGGGCTACACCTTC
TRBV28	TRBD1	TRBJ2-5	NA	CASNQETGRQETQYF	TGTGCCAGCAACCAAGAGACAGGGAGACAAGAGACCCAGTACTTC
TRBV18	NA	TRBJ2-2	once	CASSPPFGVVNTGELFF	TGTGCCAGCTCACCACCGTTTGGGGTCGTCAACACCGGGGAGCTGTTTTTT
TRBV14	TRBD1	TRBJ2-1	NA	CASSQGTGDNEQFF	TGTGCCAGCAGCCAGGGGACAGGGGACAATGAGCAGTTCTTC
TRBV25-1	NA	TRBJ1-1	NA	CASSESPGGNTEAFF	TGTGCCAGCAGTGAATCACCGGGAGGGAACACTGAAGCTTTCTTT
TRBV7-9	NA	TRBJ2-7	NA	CASSPDSSYEQYF	TGTGCCAGCAGCCCTGACAGCTCCTACGAGCAGTACTTC
TRBV7-3	NA	TRBJ2-5	NA	CASSLTPDAEETQYF	TGTGCCAGCAGCTTAACTCCGGACGCAGAAGAGACCCAGTACTTC
TRBV27	NA	TRBJ2-7	NA	CASSSGHSPTYEQYF	TGTGCCAGCAGTTCCGGACACTCCCCTACCTACGAGCAGTACTTC
TRBV30	NA	TRBJ1-1	NA	CAWSRAGSTEAFF	TGTGCCTGGAGTCGGGCTGGAAGCACTGAAGCTTTCTTT
TRBV9	NA	TRBJ2-7	NA	CASSVDQGIDEQYF	TGTGCCAGCAGCGTAGATCAGGGTATCGACGAGCAGTACTTC
TRBV4-2	NA	TRBJ1-2	once	CASSQGGPSTGGGYTF	TGTGCCAGCAGCCAAGGGGGCCCTTCTACTGGGGGAGGCTACACCTTC
TRBV15	NA	TRBJ1-2	NA	CATSREISVSNGYTF	TGTGCCACCAGCAGAGAAATTTCGGTGTCGAATGGCTACACCTTC
TRBV2	NA	TRBJ2-7	NA	CASSDAASYEQYF	TGTGCCAGCAGTGACGCCGCGAGCTACGAGCAGTACTTC
TRBV4-1	TRBD2	TRBJ2-7	NA	CASSLGEGHTYEQYF	TGCGCCAGCAGCCTCGGGGAGGGCCATACCTACGAGCAGTACTTC
TRBV11-3	NA	TRBJ2-7	NA	CASSPPGQPYEQYF	TGTGCCAGCAGCCCCCCGGGACAACCCTACGAGCAGTACTTC
TRBV5-1	TRBD2	TRBJ2-1	NA	CASSFYGTSDNEQFF	TGCGCCAGCAGCTTTTACGGGACTAGTGACAATGAGCAGTTCTTC
TRBV6-6	NA	TRBJ1-5	NA	CASSSFYPSQPQHF	TGTGCCAGCAGTTCCTTTTACCCATCCCAGCCCCAGCATTTT
TRBV27	TRBD1	TRBJ1-5	NA	CASSLFGGTVNQPQHF	TGTGCCAGCAGTTTATTTGGAGGGACAGTTAATCAGCCCCAGCATTTT
TRBV5-6	TRBD2	TRBJ2-1	NA	CASSSGLAGWEGEQFF	TGTGCCAGCAGCTCGGGACTAGCGGGTTGGGAAGGTGAGCAGTTCTTC
TRBV9	TRBD2	TRBJ2-7	NA	CASSSQRDSYEQYF	TGTGCCAGCAGCTCTCAGCGGGACTCCTACGAGCAGTACTTC
TRBV10-2	NA	TRBJ2-3	NA	CASSGSGTDTQYF	TGCGCCAGCAGCGGGAGTGGCACAGATACGCAGTATTTT
TRBV15	TRBD2	TRBJ2-1	NA	CATSRQGLAGSYNEQFF	TGTGCCACCAGCAGACAGGGACTAGCGGGCTCCTACAATGAGCAGTTCTTC
TRBV7-9	TRBD2	TRBJ2-1	once	CASSSMGTSEYNEQFF	TGTGCCAGCAGTTCCATGGGGACTAGCGAGTACAATGAGCAGTTCTTC
TRBV14	NA	TRBJ2-7	NA	CASSPWKGEQYF	TGTGCCAGCAGTCCTTGGAAGGGGGAGCAGTACTTC
TRBV27	NA	TRBJ1-1	NA	CASSLSGGLNTEAFF	TGTGCCAGCAGTTTATCGGGAGGGTTGAACACTGAAGCTTTCTTT
TRBV7-9	TRBD1	TRBJ2-7	once	CASSFRLPGQGTQQYF	TGTGCCAGCAGTTTCCGTCTACCGGGACAGGGGACTCAGCAGTACTTC
TRBV5-1	TRBD2	TRBJ2-7	NA	CASSLLPFTSGRPREQYF	TGCGCCAGCAGCTTGCTACCCTTCACTAGCGGGAGACCCCGCGAGCAGTACTTC
TRBV29-1	NA	TRBJ2-1	NA	CSLRSWVGEEFF	TGCAGCCTCCGATCGTGGGTAGGTGAGGAGTTCTTC
TRBV19	NA	TRBJ2-1	NA	CASSGADGYNEQFF	TGTGCCAGTAGTGGGGCGGACGGGTACAATGAGCAGTTCTTC
TRBV5-4	NA	TRBJ1-4	NA	CASSLSGSGKLFF	TGTGCCAGCAGCTTGTCAGGTTCGGGAAAACTGTTTTTT
TRBV4-2	NA	TRBJ2-3	NA	CASSQGLGADTQYF	TGTGCCAGCAGCCAGGGACTGGGGGCAGATACGCAGTATTTT
TRBV7-2	TRBD2	TRBJ2-1	NA	CASSLLSGRVGEQFF	TGTGCCAGCAGCTTACTAAGCGGGAGAGTAGGTGAGCAGTTCTTC
TRBV28	NA	TRBJ2-7	NA	CATQTVTGYYEQYF	TGTGCCACCCAGACCGTGACAGGATACTACGAGCAGTACTTC
TRBV7-6	NA	TRBJ2-1	NA	CASSLTSSYNEQFF	TGTGCCAGCAGCTTAACCAGCTCCTACAATGAGCAGTTCTTC
TRBV28	NA	TRBJ2-3	NA	CASSIDRIEQYF	TGTGCCAGCAGTATAGACAGGATCGAGCAGTATTTT